This TCR beta chain was recorded in a study of cytomegalovirus exposure and HLA in healthy donors. This clone was observed a single time. Clones were sequenced by immunoSEQ multiplex PCR, and TCRdb holds only the in-frame ones, with some missing. Here the sample spans 120,000 or so clones, 70% to 90% being singletons. This CDR3 has 14 amino acids. CDR1 and CDR2 from the germline V gene are MRHNA and SNTAGT. V was cut by 0 bases and J by 0 bases, with 4 bases left in between. This sequence was found in a young woman in good health and CMV-seronegative. This chain links TRBV6-4 with TRBJ2-3; D unresolved. Sequenced input: PBMCs. CDR3 protein: CASSDSRSTDTQYF. CDR3 nucleotide sequence: TGTGCCAGCAGTGACTCGCGGAGCACAGATACGCAGTATTTT.